This entry concerns a single T cell receptor beta chain. In the authors' workflow: Reference gene primer amplification in the assay estimated nucleated cell counts. The table came from immunoSEQ multiplex PCR; TCRdb's copy has only in-frame clones and leaves some out. That table supplies the V and J calls and clone size; D and trimming were determined from the DNA. The sample holds roughly 160,000 clones, more than 75% seen once. This sample is drawn from a study of blood T cell repertoires in COVID-19. Study information: The origin of the acute and convalescent COVID-19 samples was the United States, Italy and Spain. The cDNA or gDNA used as material had been derived from T cells, B-cell-depleted T cells, or PBMCs.

The sample was peripheral blood. This clonotype was sampled from a man between 45 and 60 years old who had recovered from COVID-19.

The CDR3 coding sequence is TGTGCCAGCAGCCAGGCAGTGAAAGAGACCCAGTACTTC. It specifies CASSQAVKETQYF. V is TRBV3-1 (or the pseudogene TRBV3-2) and J is TRBJ2-5, with D hard to call. Germline V gives CDR1 LGHDT, CDR2 YNNKEL (reference sequence). Trimming took off 3 bases at V and 3 bases at J, with 8 bases between the two ends. This CDR3 region has 13 residues.